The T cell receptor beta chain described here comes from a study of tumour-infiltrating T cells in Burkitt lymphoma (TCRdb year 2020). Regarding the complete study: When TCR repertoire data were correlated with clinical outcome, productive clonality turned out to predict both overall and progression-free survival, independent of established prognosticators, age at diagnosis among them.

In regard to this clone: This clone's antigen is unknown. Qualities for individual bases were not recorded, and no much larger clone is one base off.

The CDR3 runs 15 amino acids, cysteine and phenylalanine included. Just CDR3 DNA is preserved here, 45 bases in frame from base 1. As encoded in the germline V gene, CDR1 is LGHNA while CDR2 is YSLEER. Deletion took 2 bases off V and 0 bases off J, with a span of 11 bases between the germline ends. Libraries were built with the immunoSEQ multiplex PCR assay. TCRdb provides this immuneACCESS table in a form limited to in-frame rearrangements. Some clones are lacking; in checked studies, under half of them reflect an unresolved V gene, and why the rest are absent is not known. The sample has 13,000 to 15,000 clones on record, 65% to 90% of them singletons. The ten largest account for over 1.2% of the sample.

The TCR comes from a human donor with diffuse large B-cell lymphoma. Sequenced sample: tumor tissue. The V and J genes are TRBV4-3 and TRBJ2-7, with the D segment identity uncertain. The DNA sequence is TGCGCCAGCAGCCAAAAGGTCCTGAGCTCCTACGAGCAGTACTTC. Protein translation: CASSQKVLSSYEQYF.